These T cell receptor beta chains were read from a single sample in a study of regulatory T cells in long-lasting Graves disease. TCRdb processed the multiplex PCR reads anew with MiXCR; each CDR3 protein has one entry. This table holds 400,000 to 500,000 distinct CDR3 sequences, 20% to 25% found once. This sample comprised peripheral blood mononuclear cells (PBMCs), obtained when the disease was refractory, from a patient treated with antithyroid drugs. The origin of the receptors is a female donor with Graves disease. Both conserved end residues are part of each CDR3. D genes are given only for firm matches.

>.|TRBJ1-5|TRBV28
CASSLGPAGRRQPQHF
>.|TRBJ1-3|TRBV12-3/TRBV12-4
CASSLGARVGNTIYF
>TRBD2|TRBJ2-7|TRBV11-2
CASSLELDWGAGYEQYF
>.|TRBJ2-5|TRBV7-9
CASSLAGPLLQETQYF
>.|TRBJ1-1|TRBV29-1
CSVRRGWGLTEAFF
>TRBD1|TRBJ2-1|TRBV20-1
CSARDPRTGVWNEQFF
>TRBD2|TRBJ2-1|TRBV28
CASTPGLAGYNEQFF
>.|TRBJ2-1|TRBV7-3
CATSRDQGDYNEQFF
>.|TRBJ2-7|TRBV2
CASSGAPLSEQYF
>.|TRBJ1-4|TRBV5-1
CASSLAAGLNEKLFF
>.|TRBJ2-7|TRBV7-8
CASSLIGQNYEQYF
>.|TRBJ2-4|TRBV28
CASRAAYLAKNIQYF
>.|TRBJ2-6|TRBV20-1
CSANNGANVLTF
>.|TRBJ1-6|TRBV28
CASLGYYNSPLHF
>TRBD1|TRBJ2-7|TRBV15
CATSRDGTGYEQYF
>.|TRBJ1-5|TRBV19
CASSTTGKRGVSHQPQHF
>.|TRBJ2-2|TRBV13
CASSFFSLYGELFF
>.|TRBJ2-5|TRBV6-2/TRBV6-3
CASSSDSSRDQYF
>.|TRBJ1-3|TRBV7-9
CASSFQQNTIYF
>.|TRBJ1-6|TRBV28
CASRPIRTANRLHF
>TRBD2|TRBJ2-5|TRBV12-3/TRBV12-4
CASRGLAGGETQYF
>TRBD1|TRBJ1-2|TRBV18
CASSLSDRKDGYTF
>.|TRBJ2-3|TRBV27
CASSLYWTDTQYF
>.|TRBJ1-6|TRBV7-9
CASSLERSPLHF
>.|TRBJ2-7|TRBV27
CASSLIVGAGEQYF
>.|TRBJ2-7|TRBV27
CASSTAYEQYF
>.|TRBJ1-5|TRBV5-1
CASSFGPGQRGSNQPQHF
>.|TRBJ2-7|TRBV5-8
CASYEQYF
>.|TRBJ2-3|TRBV2
CASSAQIADTQYF
>TRBD1|TRBJ2-7|TRBV30
CAWDRGQVSYEQYF
>TRBD2|TRBJ2-1|TRBV6-1
CASKRSGGGEQFF